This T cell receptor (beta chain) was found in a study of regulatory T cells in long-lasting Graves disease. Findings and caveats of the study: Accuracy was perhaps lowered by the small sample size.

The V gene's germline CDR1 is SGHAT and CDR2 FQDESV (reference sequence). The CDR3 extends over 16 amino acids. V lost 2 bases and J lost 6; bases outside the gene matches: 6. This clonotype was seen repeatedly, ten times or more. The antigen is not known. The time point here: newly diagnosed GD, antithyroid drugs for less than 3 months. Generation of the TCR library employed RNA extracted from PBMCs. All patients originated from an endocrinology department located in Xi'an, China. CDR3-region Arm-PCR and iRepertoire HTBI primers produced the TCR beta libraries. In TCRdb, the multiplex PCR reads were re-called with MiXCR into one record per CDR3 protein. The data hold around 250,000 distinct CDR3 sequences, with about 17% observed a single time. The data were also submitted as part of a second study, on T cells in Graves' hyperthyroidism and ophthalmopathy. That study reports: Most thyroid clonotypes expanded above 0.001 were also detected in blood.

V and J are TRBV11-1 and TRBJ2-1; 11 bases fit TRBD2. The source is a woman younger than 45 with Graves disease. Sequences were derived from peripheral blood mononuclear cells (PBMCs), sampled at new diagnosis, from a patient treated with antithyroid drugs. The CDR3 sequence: CASSLPSGGLGNEQFF. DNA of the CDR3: TGTGCCAGCAGCTTACCTAGCGGGGGGCTGGGCAATGAGCAGTTCTTC.